This T cell receptor (beta chain) was observed in a study of blood T cells in healthy people across ages. The study's findings and limits: Naive CD4+ cells and diversity were both higher in long-lived donors than in aged donors.

This clonotype was observed a handful of times. Antigen unknown. The CDR3 sequence is 15 residues long. The ends lost 5 bases at V and 2 bases at J; junction bases unmatched: 6. CDR1 SGHTA and CDR2 FQGNSA come from the germline V gene. Primed by a sample-barcoded 5' primer and a J-beta primer mix, a second PCR proceeded for roughly 6 to 12 cycles. TCRdb used MiXCR to reprocess the 5' RACE reads, holding one entry per CDR3 protein. The sample shows approximately 820,000 distinct CDR3 sequences, more than 40% of them seen only once. The sample taken for sequencing was blood. The rearrangement uses TRBV7-2 and TRBJ2-7; 10 bases are a match to TRBD2. This receptor was taken from a man between 60 and 70 years old in good health. This CDR3 reads CASSLSGGPPYEQYF. The CDR3 bases are TGTGCCAGCAGCCTTAGCGGGGGGCCCCCCTACGAGCAGTACTTC.